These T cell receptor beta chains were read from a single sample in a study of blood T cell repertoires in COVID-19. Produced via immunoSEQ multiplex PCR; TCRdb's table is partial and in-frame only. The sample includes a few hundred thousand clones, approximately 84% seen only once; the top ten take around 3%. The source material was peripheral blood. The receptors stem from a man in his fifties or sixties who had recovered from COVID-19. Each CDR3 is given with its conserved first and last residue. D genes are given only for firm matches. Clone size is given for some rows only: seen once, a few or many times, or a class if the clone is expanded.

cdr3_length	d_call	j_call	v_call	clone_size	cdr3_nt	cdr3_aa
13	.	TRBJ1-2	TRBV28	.	TGTGCCAGCAGCCTGAAACGCGACTATGGCTACACCTTC	CASSLKRDYGYTF
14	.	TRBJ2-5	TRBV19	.	TGTGCCAGTAGTATCCAAGGGAGTGAAGAGACCCAGTACTTC	CASSIQGSEETQYF
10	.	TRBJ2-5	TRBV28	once	TGTGCCAGCCTAGGAGAGACCCAGTACTTC	CASLGETQYF
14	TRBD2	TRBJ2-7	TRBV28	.	TGTGCCAGCAGTTCCACCACTATGGGGGGGTTAACCTACTTC	CASSSTTMGGLTYF
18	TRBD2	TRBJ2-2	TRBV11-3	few	TGTGCCAGCAGCTCCTCTAGGACTAGCGGAGCGGTAGCCGGGGAGCTGTTTTTT	CASSSSRTSGAVAGELFF
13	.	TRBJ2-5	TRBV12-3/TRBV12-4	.	TGTGCCAGCAGTAACCATAGGGGTGAGACCCAGTACTTC	CASSNHRGETQYF
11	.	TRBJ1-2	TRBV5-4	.	TGTGCCAGCAGCTTGGCGGGTGGCTACACCTTC	CASSLAGGYTF
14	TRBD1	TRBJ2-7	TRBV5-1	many	TGCGCCAGCAGCTTCATCGGGACAGGGGTTGAGCAGTACTTC	CASSFIGTGVEQYF
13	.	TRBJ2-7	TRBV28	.	TGTGCCAGCAGTTTAACAGGCCACTACGAGCAGTACTTC	CASSLTGHYEQYF
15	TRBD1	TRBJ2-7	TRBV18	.	TGTGCCAGCTCACCAAAGGGACAGGGGGGCCACGAGCAGTACTTC	CASSPKGQGGHEQYF
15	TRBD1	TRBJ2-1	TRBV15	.	TGTGCCACCAGCCGTCGCGGGACAGGGAACAATGAGCAGTTCTTC	CATSRRGTGNNEQFF
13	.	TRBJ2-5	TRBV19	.	TGTGCCAGTAGGTTGGACAACCAAGAGACCCAGTACTTC	CASRLDNQETQYF
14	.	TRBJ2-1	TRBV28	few	TGTGCCAGCAGTCTGAGGCCGGCTTACAATGAGCAGTTCTTC	CASSLRPAYNEQFF
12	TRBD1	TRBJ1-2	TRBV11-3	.	TGTGCCAGCAGCAACGGGGGACAGGGCTACACCTTC	CASSNGGQGYTF
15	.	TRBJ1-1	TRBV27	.	TGTGCCAGCAGTTTATCAGGGGCTTGGACCACTGAAGCTTTCTTT	CASSLSGAWTTEAFF
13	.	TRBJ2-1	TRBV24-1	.	TGTGCCACCAGTGCAGGACAAACCTTACGGCAGTTCTTC	CATSAGQTLRQFF
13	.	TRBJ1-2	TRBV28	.	TGTGCCAGCAGCAATACAGGGTACTATGGCTACACCTTC	CASSNTGYYGYTF
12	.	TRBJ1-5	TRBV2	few	TGTGCCAGCAGGGCAGTCAATCAGCCCCAGCATTTT	CASRAVNQPQHF
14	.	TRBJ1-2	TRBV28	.	TGTGCCAGCAGTTCATTGGGACACAGCTATGGCTACACCTTC	CASSSLGHSYGYTF
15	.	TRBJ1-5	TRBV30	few	TGTGCCTACCCACTACCGGGACATTGCAATCAGCCCCAGCATTTT	CAYPLPGHCNQPQHF
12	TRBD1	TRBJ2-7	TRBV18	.	TGTGCCAGCGGGGACAGTACCTACGAGCAGTACTTC	CASGDSTYEQYF
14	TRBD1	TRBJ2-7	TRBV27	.	TGTGCCAGCAGTTCCCGGGACAGGGGGCGGGAGCAGTACTTC	CASSSRDRGREQYF
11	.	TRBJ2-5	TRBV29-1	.	TGCAGCGTTTCCAGACAAGAGACCCAGTACTTC	CSVSRQETQYF
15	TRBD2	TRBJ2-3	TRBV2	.	TGTGCCAGCAGTGAATTAGCGGGAGAGGTAGATACGCAGTATTTT	CASSELAGEVDTQYF
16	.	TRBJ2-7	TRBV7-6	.	TGTGCCAGCAGCTCCCGCCTAGGGGGGGCCTCCTACGAGCAGTACTTC	CASSSRLGGASYEQYF
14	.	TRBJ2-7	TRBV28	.	TGTGCCAGCAGTTTATTAGCGGCAACGGGGGAGCAGTACTTC	CASSLLAATGEQYF
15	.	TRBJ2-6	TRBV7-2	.	TGTGCCAGCAGCCCTCGGTTCTCTGGGGCCAACGTCCTGACTTTC	CASSPRFSGANVLTF
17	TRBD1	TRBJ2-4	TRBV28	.	TGTGCCAGCAGTTTATCCGCCAGATTCGGACAGGGTGGGATTCAGTACTTC	CASSLSARFGQGGIQYF
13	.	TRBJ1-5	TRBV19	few	TGTGCCAGTGCGGAGTATAGCAATCAGCCCCAGCATTTT	CASAEYSNQPQHF
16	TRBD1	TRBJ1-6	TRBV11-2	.	TGTGCCAGCAGCTTAGGTTCGGGACAGAGAAATTCACCCCTCCACTTT	CASSLGSGQRNSPLHF
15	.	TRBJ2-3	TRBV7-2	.	TGTGCCAGCAGCCCCGTGGCGGGAAGGACAGATACGCAGTATTTT	CASSPVAGRTDTQYF
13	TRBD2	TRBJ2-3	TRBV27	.	TGTGCCGCCGGACTAGCGGGCGCAGATACGCAGTATTTT	CAAGLAGADTQYF
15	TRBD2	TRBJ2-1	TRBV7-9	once	TGTGCCACCGGGACTAGCGGGACCTCCTACAATGAGCAGTTCTTC	CATGTSGTSYNEQFF
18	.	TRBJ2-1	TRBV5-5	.	TGTGCCAGCAGCTTGGCCCTCCCAATAGAGGCCCTCTACAATGAGCAGTTCTTC	CASSLALPIEALYNEQFF
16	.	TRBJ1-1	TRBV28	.	TGTGCCAGCAGTTTTTCATACAGAGACCCGAACACTGAAGCTTTCTTT	CASSFSYRDPNTEAFF
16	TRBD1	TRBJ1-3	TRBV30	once	TGTGCCTGGAGTGAAGACAGGGAAGTTTCTGGAAACACCATATATTTT	CAWSEDREVSGNTIYF
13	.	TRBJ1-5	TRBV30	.	TGTGCCTGGACAGGGGCTTGGAATCAGCCCCAGCATTTT	CAWTGAWNQPQHF
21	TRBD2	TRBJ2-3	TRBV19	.	TGTGCCAGTAGTCTTGGTAGCGGGAGAGGGATAAAGGGGTATGGCACAGATACGCAGTATTTT	CASSLGSGRGIKGYGTDTQYF
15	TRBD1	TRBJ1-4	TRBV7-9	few	TGTGCCAGCAGCTTAATGACAGGGTCTAATGAAAAACTGTTTTTT	CASSLMTGSNEKLFF
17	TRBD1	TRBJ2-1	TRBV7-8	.	TGTGCCAGCAGCTTATTACCCGGGACAGGGGGCGGAAATGAGCAGTTCTTC	CASSLLPGTGGGNEQFF
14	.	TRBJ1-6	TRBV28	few	TGTGCCAGCAGTTTGTCGCAGCGGCATTCACCCCTCCACTTT	CASSLSQRHSPLHF
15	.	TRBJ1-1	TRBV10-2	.	TGCGCCAGCAGCCTCACGGGATTTGGGAACACTGAAGCTTTCTTT	CASSLTGFGNTEAFF
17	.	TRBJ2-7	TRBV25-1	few	TGTGCCAGCAGTGGCCCAAAGCCGCAGGGGGGTCTCTACGAGCAGTACTTC	CASSGPKPQGGLYEQYF
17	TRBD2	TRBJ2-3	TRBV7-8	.	TGTGCCAGCAGCTCGACTAGCGGGAGGGCCAGAACAGATACGCAGTATTTT	CASSSTSGRARTDTQYF
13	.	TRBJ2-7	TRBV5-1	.	TGCGCCAGCGTCCTAAAGGACTACTTCGAGCAGTACTTC	CASVLKDYFEQYF
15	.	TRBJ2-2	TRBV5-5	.	TGTGCCAGCAGCTTGCTTCAGGGAAGGGCCGGGGAGCTGTTTTTT	CASSLLQGRAGELFF
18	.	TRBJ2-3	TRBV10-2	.	TGCGCCAGCAGTGAGTCGAGGTCGGCGGGTGGGAGCACAGATACGCAGTATTTT	CASSESRSAGGSTDTQYF
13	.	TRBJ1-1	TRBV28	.	TGTGCCAGCAGTTTGCCGGGTAACACTGAAGCTTTCTTT	CASSLPGNTEAFF
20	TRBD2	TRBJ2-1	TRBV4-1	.	TGCGCCAGCAGCCAAGATCGGGGGGTAGTTGGACAAAGGCTTAGAAATGAGCAGTTCTTC	CASSQDRGVVGQRLRNEQFF
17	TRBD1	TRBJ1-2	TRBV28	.	TGTGCCAGCAGTTCCCCGGCCGGGACAGGAGTTGTCTATGGCTACACCTTC	CASSSPAGTGVVYGYTF
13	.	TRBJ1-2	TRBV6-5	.	TGTGCCAGCAGTCGACAGGTGGACTATGGCTACACCTTC	CASSRQVDYGYTF